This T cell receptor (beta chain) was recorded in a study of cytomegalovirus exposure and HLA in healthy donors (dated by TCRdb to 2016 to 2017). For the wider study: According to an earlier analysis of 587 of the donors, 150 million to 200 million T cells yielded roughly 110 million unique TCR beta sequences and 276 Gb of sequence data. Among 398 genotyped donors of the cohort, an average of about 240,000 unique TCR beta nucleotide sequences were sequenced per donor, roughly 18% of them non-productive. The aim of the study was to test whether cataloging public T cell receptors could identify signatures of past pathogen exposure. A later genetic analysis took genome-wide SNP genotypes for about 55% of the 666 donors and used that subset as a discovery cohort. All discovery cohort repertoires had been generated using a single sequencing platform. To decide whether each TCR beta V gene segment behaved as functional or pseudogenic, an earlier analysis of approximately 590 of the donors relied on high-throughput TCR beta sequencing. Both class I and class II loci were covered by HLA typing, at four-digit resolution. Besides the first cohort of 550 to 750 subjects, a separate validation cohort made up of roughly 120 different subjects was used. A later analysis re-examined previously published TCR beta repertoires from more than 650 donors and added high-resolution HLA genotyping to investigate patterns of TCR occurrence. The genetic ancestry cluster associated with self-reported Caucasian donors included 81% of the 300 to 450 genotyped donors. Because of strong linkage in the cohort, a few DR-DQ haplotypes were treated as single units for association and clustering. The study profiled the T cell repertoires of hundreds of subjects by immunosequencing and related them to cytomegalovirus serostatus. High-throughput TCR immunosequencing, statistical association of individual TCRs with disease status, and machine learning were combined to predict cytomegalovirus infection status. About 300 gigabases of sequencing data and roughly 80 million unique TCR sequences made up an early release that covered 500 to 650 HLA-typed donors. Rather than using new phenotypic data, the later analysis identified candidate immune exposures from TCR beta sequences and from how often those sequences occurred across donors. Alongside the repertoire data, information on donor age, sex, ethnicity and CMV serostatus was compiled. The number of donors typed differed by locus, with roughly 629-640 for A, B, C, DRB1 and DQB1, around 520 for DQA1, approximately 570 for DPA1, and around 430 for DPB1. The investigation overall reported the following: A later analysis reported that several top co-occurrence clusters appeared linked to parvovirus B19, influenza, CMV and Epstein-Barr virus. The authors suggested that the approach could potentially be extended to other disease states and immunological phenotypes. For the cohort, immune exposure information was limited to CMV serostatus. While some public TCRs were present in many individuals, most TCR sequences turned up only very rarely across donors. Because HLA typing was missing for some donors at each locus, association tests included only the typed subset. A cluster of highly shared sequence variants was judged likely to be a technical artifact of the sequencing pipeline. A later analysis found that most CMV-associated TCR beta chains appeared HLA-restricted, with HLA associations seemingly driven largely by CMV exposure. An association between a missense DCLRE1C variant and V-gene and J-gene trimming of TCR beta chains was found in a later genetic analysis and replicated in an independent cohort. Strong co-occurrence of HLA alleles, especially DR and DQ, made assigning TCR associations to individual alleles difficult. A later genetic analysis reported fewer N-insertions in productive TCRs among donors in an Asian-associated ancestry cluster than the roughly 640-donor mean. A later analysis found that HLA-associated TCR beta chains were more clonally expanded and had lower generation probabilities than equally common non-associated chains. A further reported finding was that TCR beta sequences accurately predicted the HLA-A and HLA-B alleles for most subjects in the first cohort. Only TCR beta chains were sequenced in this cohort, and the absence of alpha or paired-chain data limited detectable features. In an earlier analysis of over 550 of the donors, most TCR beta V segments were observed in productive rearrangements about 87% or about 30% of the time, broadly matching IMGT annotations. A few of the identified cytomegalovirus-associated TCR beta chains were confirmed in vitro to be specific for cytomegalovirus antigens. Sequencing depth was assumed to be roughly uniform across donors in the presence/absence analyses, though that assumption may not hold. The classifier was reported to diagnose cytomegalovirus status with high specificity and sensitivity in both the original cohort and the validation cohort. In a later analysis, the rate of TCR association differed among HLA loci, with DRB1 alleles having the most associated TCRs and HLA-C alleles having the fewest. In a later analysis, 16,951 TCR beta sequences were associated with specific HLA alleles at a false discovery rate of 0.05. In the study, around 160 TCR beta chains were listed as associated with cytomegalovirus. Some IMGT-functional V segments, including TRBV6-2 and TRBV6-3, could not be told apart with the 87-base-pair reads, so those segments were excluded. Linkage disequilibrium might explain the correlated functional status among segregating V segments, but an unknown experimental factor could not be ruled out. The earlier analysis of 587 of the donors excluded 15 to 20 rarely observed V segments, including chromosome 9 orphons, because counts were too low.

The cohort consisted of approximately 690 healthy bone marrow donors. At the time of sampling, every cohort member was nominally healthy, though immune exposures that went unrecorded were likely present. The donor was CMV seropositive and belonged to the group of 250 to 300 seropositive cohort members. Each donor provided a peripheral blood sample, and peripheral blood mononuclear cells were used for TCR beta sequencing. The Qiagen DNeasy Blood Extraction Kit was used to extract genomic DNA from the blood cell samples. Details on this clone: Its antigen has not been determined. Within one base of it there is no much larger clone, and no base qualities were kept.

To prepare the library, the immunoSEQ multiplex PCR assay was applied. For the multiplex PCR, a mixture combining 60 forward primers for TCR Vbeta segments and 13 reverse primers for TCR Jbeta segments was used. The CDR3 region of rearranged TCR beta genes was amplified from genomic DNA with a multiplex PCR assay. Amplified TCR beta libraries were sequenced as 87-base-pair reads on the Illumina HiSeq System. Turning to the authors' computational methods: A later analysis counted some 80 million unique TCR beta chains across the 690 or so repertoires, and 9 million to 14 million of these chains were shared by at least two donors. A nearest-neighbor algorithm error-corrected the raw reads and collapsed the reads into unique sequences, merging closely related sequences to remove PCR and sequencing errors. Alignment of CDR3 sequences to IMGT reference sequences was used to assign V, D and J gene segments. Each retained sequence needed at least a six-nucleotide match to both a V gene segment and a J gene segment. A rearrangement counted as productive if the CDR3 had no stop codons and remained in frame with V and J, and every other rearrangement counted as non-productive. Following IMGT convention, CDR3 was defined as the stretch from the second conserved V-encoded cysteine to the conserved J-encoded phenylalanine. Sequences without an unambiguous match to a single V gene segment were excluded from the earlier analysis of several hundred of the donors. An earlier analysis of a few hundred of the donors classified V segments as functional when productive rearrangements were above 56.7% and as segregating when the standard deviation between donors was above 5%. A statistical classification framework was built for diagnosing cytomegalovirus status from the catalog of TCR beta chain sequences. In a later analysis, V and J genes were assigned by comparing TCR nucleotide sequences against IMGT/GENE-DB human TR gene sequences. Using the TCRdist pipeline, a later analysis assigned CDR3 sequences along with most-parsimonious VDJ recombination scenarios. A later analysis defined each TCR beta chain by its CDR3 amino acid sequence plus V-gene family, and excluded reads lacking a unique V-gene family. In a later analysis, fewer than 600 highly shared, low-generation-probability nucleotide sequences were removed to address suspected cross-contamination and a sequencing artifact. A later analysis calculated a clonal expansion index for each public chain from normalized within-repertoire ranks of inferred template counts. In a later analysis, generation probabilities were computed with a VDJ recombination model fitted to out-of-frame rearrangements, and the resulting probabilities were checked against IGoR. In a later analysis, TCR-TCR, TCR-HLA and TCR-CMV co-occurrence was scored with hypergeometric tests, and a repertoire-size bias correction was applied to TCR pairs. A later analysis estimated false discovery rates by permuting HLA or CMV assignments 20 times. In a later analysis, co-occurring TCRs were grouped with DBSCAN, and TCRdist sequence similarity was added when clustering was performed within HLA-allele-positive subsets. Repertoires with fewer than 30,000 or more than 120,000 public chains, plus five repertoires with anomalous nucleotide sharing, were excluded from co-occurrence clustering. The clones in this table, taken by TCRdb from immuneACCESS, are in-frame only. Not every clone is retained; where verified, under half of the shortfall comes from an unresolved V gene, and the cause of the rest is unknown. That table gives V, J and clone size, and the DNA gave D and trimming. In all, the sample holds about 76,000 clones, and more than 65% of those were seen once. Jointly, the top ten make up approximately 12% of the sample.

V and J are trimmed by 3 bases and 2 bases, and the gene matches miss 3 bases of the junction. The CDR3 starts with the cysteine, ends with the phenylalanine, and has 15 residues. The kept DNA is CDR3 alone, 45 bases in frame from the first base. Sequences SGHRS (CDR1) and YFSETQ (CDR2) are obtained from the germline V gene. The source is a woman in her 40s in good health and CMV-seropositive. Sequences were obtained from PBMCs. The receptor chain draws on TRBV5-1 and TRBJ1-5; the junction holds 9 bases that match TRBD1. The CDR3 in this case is CASSSTGGGNQPQHF. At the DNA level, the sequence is TGCGCCAGCAGCTCTACAGGGGGCGGCAATCAGCCCCAGCATTTT. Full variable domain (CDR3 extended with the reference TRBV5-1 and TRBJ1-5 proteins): KAGVTQTPRYLIKTRGQQVTLSCSPISGHRSVSWYQQTPGQGLQFLFEYFSETQRNKGNFPGRFSGRQFSNSRSEMNVSTLELGDSALYLCASSSTGGGNQPQHFGDGTRLSIL.